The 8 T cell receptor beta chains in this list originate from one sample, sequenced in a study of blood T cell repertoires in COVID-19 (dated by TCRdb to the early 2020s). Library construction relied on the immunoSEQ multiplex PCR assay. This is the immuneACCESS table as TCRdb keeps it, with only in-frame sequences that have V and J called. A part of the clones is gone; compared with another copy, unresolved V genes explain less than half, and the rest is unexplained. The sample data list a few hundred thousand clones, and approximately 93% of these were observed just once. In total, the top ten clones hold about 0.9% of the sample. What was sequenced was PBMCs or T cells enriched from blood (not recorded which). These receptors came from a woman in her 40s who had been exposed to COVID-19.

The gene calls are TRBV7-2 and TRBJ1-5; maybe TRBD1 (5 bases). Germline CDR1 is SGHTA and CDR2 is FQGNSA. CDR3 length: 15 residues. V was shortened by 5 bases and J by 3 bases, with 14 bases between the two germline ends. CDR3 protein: CASSTQGYANQPQHF. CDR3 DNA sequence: TGTGCCAGCAGCACTCAGGGATACGCCAATCAGCCCCAGCATTTT.

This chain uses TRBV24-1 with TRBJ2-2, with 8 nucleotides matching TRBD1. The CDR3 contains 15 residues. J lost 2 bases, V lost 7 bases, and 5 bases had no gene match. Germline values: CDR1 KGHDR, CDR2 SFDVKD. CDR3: CATRGAGGNTGELFF. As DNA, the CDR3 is TGTGCCACCAGAGGGGCAGGGGGCAACACCGGGGAGCTGTTTTTT.

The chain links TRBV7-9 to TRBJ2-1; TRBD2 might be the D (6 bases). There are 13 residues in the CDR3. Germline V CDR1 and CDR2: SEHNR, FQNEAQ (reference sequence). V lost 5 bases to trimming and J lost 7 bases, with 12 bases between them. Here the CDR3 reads CASSGTAGNEQFF. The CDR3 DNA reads TGTGCCAGCAGCGGTACGGCGGGAAATGAGCAGTTCTTC.

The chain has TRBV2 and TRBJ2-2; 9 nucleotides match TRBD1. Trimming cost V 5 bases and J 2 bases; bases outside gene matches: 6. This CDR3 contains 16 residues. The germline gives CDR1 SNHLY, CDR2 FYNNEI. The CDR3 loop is CASSLGTGPNTGELFF. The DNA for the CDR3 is TGTGCCAGCAGTCTTGGGACAGGGCCTAACACCGGGGAGCTGTTTTTT.

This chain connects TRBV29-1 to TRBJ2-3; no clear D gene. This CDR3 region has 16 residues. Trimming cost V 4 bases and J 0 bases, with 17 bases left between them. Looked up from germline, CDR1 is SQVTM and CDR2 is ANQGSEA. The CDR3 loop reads CSVVPLEAVSTDTQYF. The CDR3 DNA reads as TGCAGCGTTGTTCCCCTAGAGGCGGTTAGCACAGATACGCAGTATTTT.

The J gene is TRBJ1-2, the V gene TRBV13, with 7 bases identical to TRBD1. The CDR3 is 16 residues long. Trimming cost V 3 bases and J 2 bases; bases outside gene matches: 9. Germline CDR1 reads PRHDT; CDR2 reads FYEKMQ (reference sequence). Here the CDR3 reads CASSFLGTEKNYGYTF. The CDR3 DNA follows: TGTGCCAGCAGCTTTCTAGGGACAGAAAAAAACTATGGCTACACCTTC.

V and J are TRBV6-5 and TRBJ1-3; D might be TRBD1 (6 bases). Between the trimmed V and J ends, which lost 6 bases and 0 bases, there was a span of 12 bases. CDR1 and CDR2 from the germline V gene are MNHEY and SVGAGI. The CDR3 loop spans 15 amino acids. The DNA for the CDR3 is TGTGCCAGCAGCTCCGACAGGAGCTCTGGAAACACCATATATTTT. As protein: CASSSDRSSGNTIYF.

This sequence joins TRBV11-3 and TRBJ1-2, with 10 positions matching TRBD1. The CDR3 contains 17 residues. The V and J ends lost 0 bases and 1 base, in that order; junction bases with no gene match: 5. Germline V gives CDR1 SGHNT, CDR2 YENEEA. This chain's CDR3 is CASSLDATGGDNYGYTF. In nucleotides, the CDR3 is TGTGCCAGCAGCTTAGACGCGACAGGGGGCGATAACTATGGCTACACCTTC.